This TCR beta chain was observed in a study of neurological immune-mediated disorders. General study points: None of the CDR3 amino acid sequences found in expanded clones was shared across subjects. This suggests that the TCR-beta repertoires were private in all groups.

Synthesis of cDNA was performed by 5'RACE using 10-nucleotide random UMIs. TCRdb used MiXCR to reprocess the 5' RACE reads, holding one entry per CDR3 protein. In the table there are around 64,000 distinct CDR3 sequences, 3.2% of which are singletons. With respect to this clonotype: The antigen remains unidentified.

CDR1 and CDR2 from the germline V gene are DFQATT and SNEGSKA (reference sequence). The V end was cut by 6 bases, the J end by 9 bases, with 12 bases between. The CDR3 consists of 11 residues. Stored at -80 C, 2 million PBMCs were the source of the unsorted libraries. Source material: PBMCs. The V call is TRBV20-1, the J call TRBJ2-1, with D perhaps TRBD2 (5 bases). The clonotype was recovered from a woman aged 45-65 years with multiple sclerosis. The CDR3, as DNA: TGCAGTGCCTCGAGAGCGGCTGAGCAGTTCTTC. Translated, it gives CSASRAAEQFF.